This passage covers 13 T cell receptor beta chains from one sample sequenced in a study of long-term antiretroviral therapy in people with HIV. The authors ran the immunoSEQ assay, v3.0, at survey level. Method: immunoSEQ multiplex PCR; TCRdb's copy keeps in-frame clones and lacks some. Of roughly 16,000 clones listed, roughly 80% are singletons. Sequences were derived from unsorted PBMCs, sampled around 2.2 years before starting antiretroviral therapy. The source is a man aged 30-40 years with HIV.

CDR3 DNA sequence: TGTGCCAGCAGTGAAGCGCTTAGCGGGAGACGGTACGAGCAGTACTTC. It encodes CASSEALSGRRYEQYF. V is TRBV2 and J is TRBJ2-7, with 9 bases lining up with TRBD2. V lost 0 bases, J lost 4 bases, and 7 bases stayed unmatched. There are 16 residues in the CDR3. Looked up from germline, CDR1 is SNHLY and CDR2 is FYNNEI.

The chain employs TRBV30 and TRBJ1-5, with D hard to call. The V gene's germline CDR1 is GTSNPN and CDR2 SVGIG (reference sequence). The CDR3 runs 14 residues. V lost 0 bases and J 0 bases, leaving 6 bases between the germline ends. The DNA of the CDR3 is TGTGCCTGGAGTGTGGGTGTTAGCAATCAGCCCCAGCATTTT. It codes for CAWSVGVSNQPQHF.

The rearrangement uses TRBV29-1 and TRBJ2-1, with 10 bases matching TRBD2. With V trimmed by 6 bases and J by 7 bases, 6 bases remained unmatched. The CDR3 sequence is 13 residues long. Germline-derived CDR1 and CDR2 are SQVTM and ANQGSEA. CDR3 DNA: TGCAGCGTGAAAAGCGGGAGGGCAAATGAGCAGTTCTTC. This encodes CSVKSGRANEQFF.

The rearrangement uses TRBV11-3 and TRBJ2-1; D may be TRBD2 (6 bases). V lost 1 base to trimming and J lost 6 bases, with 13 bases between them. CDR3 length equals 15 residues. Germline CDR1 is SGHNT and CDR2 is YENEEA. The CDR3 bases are TGTGCCAGCAGCTTAGGGGGGGAAGGGCGCAATGAGCAGTTCTTC. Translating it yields CASSLGGEGRNEQFF.

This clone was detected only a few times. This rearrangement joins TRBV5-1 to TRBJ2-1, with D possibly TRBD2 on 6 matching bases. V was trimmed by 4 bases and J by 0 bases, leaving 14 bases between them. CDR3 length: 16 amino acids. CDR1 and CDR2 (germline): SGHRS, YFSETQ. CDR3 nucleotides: TGCGCCAGCAGCCCCCAAACGGGGGTCTCCTACAATGAGCAGTTCTTC. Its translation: CASSPQTGVSYNEQFF. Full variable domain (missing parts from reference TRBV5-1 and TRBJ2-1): KAGVTQTPRYLIKTRGQQVTLSCSPISGHRSVSWYQQTPGQGLQFLFEYFSETQRNKGNFPGRFSGRQFSNSRSEMNVSTLELGDSALYLCASSPQTGVSYNEQFFGPGTRLTVL.

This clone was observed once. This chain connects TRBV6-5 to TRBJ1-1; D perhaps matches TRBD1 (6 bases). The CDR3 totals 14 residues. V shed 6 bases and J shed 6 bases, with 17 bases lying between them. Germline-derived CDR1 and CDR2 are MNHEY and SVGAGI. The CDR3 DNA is TGTGCCAGCAGGGACTCACAGGGAAGGGCTGAAGCTTTCTTT. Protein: CASRDSQGRAEAFF.

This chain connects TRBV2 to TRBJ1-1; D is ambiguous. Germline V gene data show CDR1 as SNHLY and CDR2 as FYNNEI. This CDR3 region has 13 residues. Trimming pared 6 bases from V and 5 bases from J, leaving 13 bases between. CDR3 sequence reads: CASRKGVWTEAFF. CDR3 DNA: TGTGCCAGCAGAAAGGGAGTGTGGACTGAAGCTTTCTTT.

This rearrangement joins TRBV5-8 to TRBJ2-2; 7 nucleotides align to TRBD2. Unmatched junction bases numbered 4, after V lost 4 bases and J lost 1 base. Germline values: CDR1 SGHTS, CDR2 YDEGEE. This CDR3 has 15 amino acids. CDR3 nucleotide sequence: TGTGCCAGCAGCCCGTGGGGGGGGAACACCGGGGAGCTGTTTTTT. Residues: CASSPWGGNTGELFF.

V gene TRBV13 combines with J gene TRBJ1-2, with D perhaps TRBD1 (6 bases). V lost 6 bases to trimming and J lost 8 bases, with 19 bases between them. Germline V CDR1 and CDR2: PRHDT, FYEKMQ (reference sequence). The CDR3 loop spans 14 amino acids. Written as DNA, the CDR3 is TGTGCCAGCAGTTCCACGACGGGGGGCAGGGGCTACACCTTC. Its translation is CASSSTTGGRGYTF.

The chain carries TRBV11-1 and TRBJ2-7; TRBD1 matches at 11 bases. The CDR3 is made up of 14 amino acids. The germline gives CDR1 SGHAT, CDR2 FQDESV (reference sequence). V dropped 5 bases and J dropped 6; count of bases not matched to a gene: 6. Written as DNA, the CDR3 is TGTGCCAGCAGCAATACCGGGACAGGGGGCGAGCAGTACTTC. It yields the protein CASSNTGTGGEQYF.

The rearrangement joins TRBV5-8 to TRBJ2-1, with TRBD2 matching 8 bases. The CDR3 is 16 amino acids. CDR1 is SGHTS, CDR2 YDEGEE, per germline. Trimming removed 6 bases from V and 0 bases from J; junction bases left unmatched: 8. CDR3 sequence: CASTRGGGSSYNEQFF. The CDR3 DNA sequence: TGTGCCAGCACCCGGGGGGGCGGGAGCTCCTACAATGAGCAGTTCTTC.

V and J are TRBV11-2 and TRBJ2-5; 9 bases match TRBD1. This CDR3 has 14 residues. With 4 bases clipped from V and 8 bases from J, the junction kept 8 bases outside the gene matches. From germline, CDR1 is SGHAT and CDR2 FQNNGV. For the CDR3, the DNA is TGTGCCAGCAGCTCAGGGACAGGGACGGGCACCCAGTACTTC. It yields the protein CASSSGTGTGTQYF.

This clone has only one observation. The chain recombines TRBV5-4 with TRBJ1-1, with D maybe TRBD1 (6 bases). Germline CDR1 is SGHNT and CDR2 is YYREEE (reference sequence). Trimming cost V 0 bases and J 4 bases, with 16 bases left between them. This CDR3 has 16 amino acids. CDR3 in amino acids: CASSLGDGRGFTEAFF. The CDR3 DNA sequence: TGTGCCAGCAGCTTGGGAGATGGCAGGGGATTCACTGAAGCTTTCTTT.